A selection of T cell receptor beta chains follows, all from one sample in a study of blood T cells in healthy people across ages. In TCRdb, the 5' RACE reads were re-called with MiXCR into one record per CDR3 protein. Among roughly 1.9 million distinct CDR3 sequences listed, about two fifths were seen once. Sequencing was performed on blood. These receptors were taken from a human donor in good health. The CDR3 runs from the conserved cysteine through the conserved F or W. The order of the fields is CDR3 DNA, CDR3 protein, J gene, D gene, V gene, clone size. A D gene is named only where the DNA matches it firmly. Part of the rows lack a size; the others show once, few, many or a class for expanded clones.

TGTGCCAGCAGCGAGCATTCGGGGGGCGACACTGAAGCTTTCTTT CASSEHSGGDTEAFF TRBJ1-1 . TRBV9 few
TGCGCCAGCGGGAAGGGGGGACGGGGTAATTCACCCCTCCACTTT CASGKGGRGNSPLHF TRBJ1-6 . TRBV10-2 few
TGCGCCAGCAGCCAAGATAGGACAGGCCGCTATGAGCAGTTCTTC CASSQDRTGRYEQFF TRBJ2-1 TRBD1 TRBV4-3 few
TGTGCCAGCACCTATTCGTGGGGCAGGGACAATCAGCCCCAGCATTTT CASTYSWGRDNQPQHF TRBJ1-5 . TRBV12-3/TRBV12-4 .
TGTGCCAGCGGCTTCAGCCGTCCCAACGTCCTGACTTTC CASGFSRPNVLTF TRBJ2-6 . TRBV27 few
TGCAGTGCTATCACCGGGGGGCACAATGAGCAGTTCTTC CSAITGGHNEQFF TRBJ2-1 . TRBV20-1 .
TGTGCCAGCAGTGAATACTACGGGGGGGTTGCAACAGATACGCAGTATTTT CASSEYYGGVATDTQYF TRBJ2-3 TRBD2 TRBV25-1 .
TGCGCCAGCGGCCAAGCATTTAGCGGGGGCTACAATGAGCAGTTCTTC CASGQAFSGGYNEQFF TRBJ2-1 TRBD2 TRBV4-3 .
TGCAGCGTTGGTGGACAGGCGTGGAACACTGAAGCTTTCTTT CSVGGQAWNTEAFF TRBJ1-1 TRBD1 TRBV29-1 few
TGTGCCAGCAGCCCTGCAGGGGTGAACACTGAAGCTTTCTTT CASSPAGVNTEAFF TRBJ1-1 . TRBV7-2 .
TGCGCCAGCAGCTCACAACTAAGACAGGGGCTGAATGAAAAACTGTTTTTT CASSSQLRQGLNEKLFF TRBJ1-4 TRBD1 TRBV4-1 few
TGTGCCAGCAGTGAATATAGTGCAGCGGGCAGGGAAGCTTTCTTT CASSEYSAAGREAFF TRBJ1-1 . TRBV25-1 .
TGTGCCAGCAGCCCATCCCCCCCGCCAATCTATGGCTACACCTTC CASSPSPPPIYGYTF TRBJ1-2 . TRBV13 .
TGTGCCAGCAATTGGGGACTGCCCGCCGGAGATACGCAGTATTTT CASNWGLPAGDTQYF TRBJ2-3 . TRBV12-3/TRBV12-4 few
TGCAGTGCTCCCCGGACAGGGGAAGGATTTGGCTACACCTTC CSAPRTGEGFGYTF TRBJ1-2 TRBD1 TRBV20-1 .
TGTGCCAGCAGCTTAGTTCCGGGGAGCACCGGGGAGCTGTTTTTT CASSLVPGSTGELFF TRBJ2-2 . TRBV7-2 few
TGTGCCAGCAGTTCGGGACTAGCGTTTACCTACGTGCAGTACTTC CASSSGLAFTYVQYF TRBJ2-7 TRBD2 TRBV27 .
TGTGCCAGCAGTCGGATTGGTCAGCAGTATGGCTACACCTTC CASSRIGQQYGYTF TRBJ1-2 . TRBV27 few
TGCGCCAGCAGCCAATCGTATGGCGGCTCCTACGGGCAGTACTTC CASSQSYGGSYGQYF TRBJ2-7 . TRBV4-3 .
TGTGCCTCCCAGCTTGGTGCTAGCGGGGGTTACAATGCGCAGTTCTTC CASQLGASGGYNAQFF TRBJ2-1 TRBD2 TRBV7-8 .
TGTGCCTGGGCGACAGAGTTTAGCCAGCCCCAGCATTTT CAWATEFSQPQHF TRBJ1-5 . TRBV30 few
TGTGCCAGCAGTTCCTCCGGACTAGCGGGGGGAGGGGATACGCAGTATTTT CASSSSGLAGGGDTQYF TRBJ2-3 TRBD2 TRBV28 .
TGTGCCAGCAGCTTCTTAAAGCACGGGAACAATGAGCAGTTCTTC CASSFLKHGNNEQFF TRBJ2-1 . TRBV7-2 few
TGTGCCAGCAGCCGGACCGGGCAAGGCAAGCGATCTGGAAACACCATATATTTT CASSRTGQGKRSGNTIYF TRBJ1-3 . TRBV5-4 .
TGTGCCAGCAGTTTACGGCCCCGGGGCTATGGCTACACCTTC CASSLRPRGYGYTF TRBJ1-2 . TRBV28 few
TGCAGCGCCCTCTCGGAAGGCCACCATCTTGGCTACACCTTC CSALSEGHHLGYTF TRBJ1-2 . TRBV29-1 few
TGCGCCAGCAGCCAAGTGGCAGCGGGGGCTATCTCCTACGAGCAGTACTTC CASSQVAAGAISYEQYF TRBJ2-7 TRBD2 TRBV4-3 .
TGCGCCAGCAGTCGAATAACGGGAGGGCCGCACGCTGAAGCTTTCTTT CASSRITGGPHAEAFF TRBJ1-1 . TRBV4-3 few
TGTGCCAGCAGCTTCCCACAGGGGTTGTTTTCACCCCTCCACTTT CASSFPQGLFSPLHF TRBJ1-6 TRBD1 TRBV7-2 .
TGCGCCAGCAGCCCGGTCCGACAGGGTATTGAGCAGTACTTC CASSPVRQGIEQYF TRBJ2-5 TRBD1 TRBV5-1 .
TGTGCCAGCAGCTTTGTCCAGGACTCCTACAATGAGCAGTTCTTC CASSFVQDSYNEQFF TRBJ2-1 . TRBV7-3 few
TGCGCCAGCAGCCCCCAGCAGCACTACGAGCAGTACTTC CASSPQQHYEQYF TRBJ2-7 . TRBV4-3 many
TGTGCCAGCAGCTTAGGCCCACGGGGTCAAGAGACCCAGTACTTC CASSLGPRGQETQYF TRBJ2-5 . TRBV13 .
TGTGTCAGCAGCGCCCGACAGTTTAATGAAAAACTGTTTTTT CVSSARQFNEKLFF TRBJ1-4 . TRBV9 .
TGTACCACCAGTGATCGGGGACTTAATGAAAAACTGTTTTTT CTTSDRGLNEKLFF TRBJ1-4 . TRBV24-1 few
TGCAGCGCCTCCTGGGGGTGGGACGGTAGCTCTGGGGCCAACGTCCTGACTTTC CSASWGWDGSSGANVLTF TRBJ2-6 . TRBV29-1 .
TGCGCCAGCAGCCAAGACCCGACAGAATCTGAGCAGTTCTTC CASSQDPTESEQFF TRBJ2-1 . TRBV4-3 few
TGTGCCAGCAGCCCCGAGGGGGTAATCTACGAGCAGTACTTC CASSPEGVIYEQYF TRBJ2-7 . TRBV7-9 few
TGTGCCAGCAGCTTAGCCCTTTATAGCGGGGGGCTGCAGTATTTT CASSLALYSGGLQYF TRBJ2-3 TRBD2 TRBV7-2 .
TGTGCCAGCAGCTTAGATGGCGGCAGGTGGGGGGTCAACGAGCAGTACTTC CASSLDGGRWGVNEQYF TRBJ2-7 . TRBV7-2 few
TGTGCCAGCACCACAACTAGATTGAATGAGCAGTTCTTC CASTTTRLNEQFF TRBJ2-1 . TRBV12-3/TRBV12-4 .
TGTGCCAGCAGCTGGGGACAGTTCCTTTCCTACGAGCAGTACTTC CASSWGQFLSYEQYF TRBJ2-7 TRBD1 TRBV5-5 few
TGTGCCAGCAGTTACGGAGTCCATGAGCAGTTCTTC CASSYGVHEQFF TRBJ2-1 . TRBV6-2/TRBV6-3 .
TGCGCCAGCAGCGCCCGGCGCCGGACAGCCCAAGAGACCCAGTACTTC CASSARRRTAQETQYF TRBJ2-5 . TRBV5-1 .
TGCGCCAGCAGCTTGCAACTAGCGGGGGGCTTAAATGAGCAGTTCTTC CASSLQLAGGLNEQFF TRBJ2-1 TRBD2 TRBV5-1 .
TGCGCCAGCAGCCAAGGTGAAACCGGGGAGCTGTTTTTT CASSQGETGELFF TRBJ2-2 . TRBV4-3 .
TGTGCCAGCAGCCACATAGCCAAAGCCATCGAAAACATTCAGTACTTC CASSHIAKAIENIQYF TRBJ2-4 . TRBV4-2 many
TGTGCCAGCAGCTTAGAAGGGGGGATAGGGCATGGCTACACCTTC CASSLEGGIGHGYTF TRBJ1-2 . TRBV7-9 .
TGTGCCAGCAGACAGACCGGGACCTTTTACAATGAGCAGTTCTTC CASRQTGTFYNEQFF TRBJ2-1 . TRBV6-2/TRBV6-3 few
TGTGCCAGCAGCTTATGGTCTCGTGGAAACACCATATATTTT CASSLWSRGNTIYF TRBJ1-3 . TRBV7-9 few
TGTGCCAGCGGGCTGCTAGCGGGGGGACGTGAGCAGTTCTTC CASGLLAGGREQFF TRBJ2-1 TRBD2 TRBV27 .
TGTGCCAGCAGCGAGAGAACATCAGGGGGCGGTGGCTACACCTTC CASSERTSGGGGYTF TRBJ1-2 TRBD1 TRBV5-5 .
TGTGCCAGCAGCTTTTCGCCCGCCGAGCAGTACTTC CASSFSPAEQYF TRBJ2-7 . TRBV7-2 .
TGTGCCACCAGTGATTCCCGGACTAGCGGCGGAGTGGGAGAGACCCAGTACTTC CATSDSRTSGGVGETQYF TRBJ2-5 TRBD2 TRBV24-1 .
TGCAGTGCCAGCAGTGATGTTAGCACAGATACGCAGTATTTT CSASSDVSTDTQYF TRBJ2-3 . TRBV20-1 .
TGCGCCAGCAGCTTGGAGGCCGTGGGCGGCTACACCTTC CASSLEAVGGYTF TRBJ1-2 . TRBV5-1 .
TGTGCCAGCACCACGGGACAGGGAGAGACCCAGTACTTC CASTTGQGETQYF TRBJ2-5 TRBD1 TRBV7-8 .